This T cell receptor (beta chain) was obtained from a study of graft-versus-host responses after intestinal transplantation. The wider study: Multivisceral, liver-intestinal, or isolated intestinal grafts were transplanted into recipients. Recipients across the board were started on anti-thymocyte globulin induction, then kept on tacrolimus and steroids for two to four years.

Sequencing was performed with immunoSEQ multiplex PCR; in TCRdb, only in-frame clones are kept and a portion is missing. Of about 80,000 clones in the sample, around nine tenths were seen once. V lost 6 bases, J lost 2 bases, and 13 bases stayed unmatched. Germline V gives CDR1 SNHLY, CDR2 FYNNEI. The CDR3 contains 17 residues. With respect to this clone: Its antigen is as yet unknown.

The starting material was unstimulated CD4+ T cells sorted from spleen or lymph node cells, obtained before intestinal transplant. The receptor's source is a human donor who received an intestinal transplant. The J gene is TRBJ2-1, the V gene TRBV2; 7 bases line up with TRBD2. CDR3 nucleotides: TGTGCCAGCAGCAACGATCGGGGGGTCCCCCCCTACAATGAGCAGTTCTTC. Amino acid sequence: CASSNDRGVPPYNEQFF.